The sequence of this T cell receptor (beta chain) was determined in a study of post-analysis software for immune sequencing data. General study results and limits: TRBV5-6, TRBV5-1 and TRBV20-1 belonged to a set of about five TRBV segments that were more frequent in patients than controls. Significantly lower normalized Chao1 diversity was seen in multiple sclerosis patients than in controls.

This clonotype was seen only a few times. Its antigen is not known. One end of the junction fails to match germline, which may point to a read error. Unique molecular identifiers were present in the TCR beta cDNA libraries. TCRdb reanalysed the PCR reads using MiXCR and keeps one entry per CDR3 protein. The sample lists approximately 460,000 distinct CDR3 sequences, nearly 45% occurring once. Per the germline V gene, CDR1 is MDHEN and CDR2 is SYDVKM. The CDR3 runs 14 residues. The sample consisted of blood. The source of this sequence is a girl aged 5-17 years with multiple sclerosis. J is TRBJ2-7 and V is TRBV28; TRBD2 is a possible D gene (6 bases). CDR3 protein: CASGEGQEDYGQYF. CDR3 DNA sequence: TGTGCCAGCGGCGAGGGTCAGGAGGACTACGGGCAGTACTTC.